This TCR beta chain emerged from a study of metastatic and nonmetastatic thyroid tumors. MiXCR reprocessed the PCR reads for TCRdb. The sample lists 23,000 or so clones, 22% occurring once. Germline trimming cut 3 bases from V and 3 bases from J; bases unmatched to any gene: 2. This CDR3 comprises 13 residues. Germline V gives CDR1 SGHRS, CDR2 YFSETQ. Ahead of thyroid surgery, no patient had received treatment of any kind. This clone was counted at least ten times. The clonotype comes from a female donor with papillary thyroid cancer or a benign thyroid nodule (not recorded which). Some clones in this sample may be carry-over from other donors' samples. The sequenced sample consisted of blood. The chain uses TRBV5-1 and TRBJ2-7, with TRBD1 matching over 8 bases. DNA of the CDR3: TGCGCCAGCAGCTGGGGGACAGGCTACGAGCAGTACTTC. Its translation is CASSWGTGYEQYF. Supplemented by reference TRBV5-1 and TRBJ2-7, the full variable domain reads KAGVTQTPRYLIKTRGQQVTLSCSPISGHRSVSWYQQTPGQGLQFLFEYFSETQRNKGNFPGRFSGRQFSNSRSEMNVSTLELGDSALYLCASSWGTGYEQYFGPGTRLTVT.